Sequencing of this T cell receptor (beta chain) was carried out in a study of molecular identifiers for immune sequencing clone quantification. Study summary: With replicates, the RNA of about 20,000 or 100,000 naive CD8 cells was split five ways and four were sequenced. Findings and limits, study-wide: Clonotypes topping 20 RNA copies carried over 99% of effector molecules but under 1% of naive ones.

Making the bulk TCR libraries relied on previously described methods and listed TCR primers. TCRdb analysed the PCR reads with MiXCR anew, one entry per CDR3 protein. The table records over 600,000 distinct CDR3 sequences, approximately 20% of them present only once. This clonotype was seen only a few times. The antigen is not known. V was pared by 2 bases and J by 0 bases, with 15 bases between. CDR3 length equals 16 residues. CDR1 and CDR2 from the germline V gene are SGHDT and YYEEEE. The authors gated naive CD8 T cells as CD8+CD4-CCR7+CD45RA+ for sorting. The source material was naive CD8+ T cells from blood, with Jurkat cell RNA spiked in. Stated subset: FACS-sorted CD8+CD4-CCR7+CD45RA+ naive T cells. The V call is TRBV5-6, the J call TRBJ2-7; D may be TRBD1 (5 bases). This TCR was sampled from a human donor in good health. Some libraries in this study had Jurkat cell RNA spiked in. The CDR3 loop is CASSLRSGLYSYEQYF. CDR3 DNA sequence: TGTGCCAGCAGCTTACGGTCAGGGCTATACTCCTACGAGCAGTACTTC.